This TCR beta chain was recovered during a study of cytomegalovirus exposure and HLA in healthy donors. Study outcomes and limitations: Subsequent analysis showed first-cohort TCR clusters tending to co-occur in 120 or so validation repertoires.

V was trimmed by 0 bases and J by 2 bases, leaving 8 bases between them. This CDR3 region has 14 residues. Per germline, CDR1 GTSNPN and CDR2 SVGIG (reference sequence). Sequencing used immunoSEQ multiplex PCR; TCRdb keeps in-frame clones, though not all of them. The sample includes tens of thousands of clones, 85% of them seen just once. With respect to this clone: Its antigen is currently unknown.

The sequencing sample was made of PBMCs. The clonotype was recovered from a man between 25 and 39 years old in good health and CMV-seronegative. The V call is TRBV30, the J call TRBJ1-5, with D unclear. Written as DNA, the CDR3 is TGTGCCTGGAGTGTTTTACTCGGCAATCAGCCCCAGCATTTT. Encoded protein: CAWSVLLGNQPQHF.